The 2 T cell receptor beta chains listed next were all sequenced from one sample in a study of T cell responses to AZD1222 COVID-19 vaccine. The method was immunoSEQ multiplex PCR; TCRdb's version includes in-frame clones alone and lacks a portion of them. Of 85,000 to 130,000 clones listed, roughly 89% are singletons. Specimen: peripheral blood, collected on day 0 of AZD1222 vaccination. The receptors were sampled from an adult in good health.

For the CDR3, the DNA is TGTGCCAGCAGTTACTCGTCCCAGAGTTCCCACGAGCAGTACTTC. This translates into CASSYSSQSSHEQYF. The chain combines TRBV6-5 with TRBJ2-7; D call uncertain. The CDR3 runs to 15 residues. Germline-derived CDR1 and CDR2 are MNHEY and SVGAGI. V lost 0 bases and J 5 bases, leaving 14 bases between the germline ends.

The chain has TRBV28 and TRBJ1-3; D is unclear. Between the trimmed V and J ends, which lost 7 bases and 4 bases, there was a span of 20 bases. This CDR3 has 16 residues. CDR1 and CDR2 (germline): MDHEN, SYDVKM. CDR3 loop: CASNPAAGKIGNTIYF. CDR3 bases: TGTGCCAGCAACCCCGCGGCGGGGAAAATAGGAAACACCATATATTTT.